The present T cell receptor beta chain was sequenced within a study of shared clonotypes between healthy human individuals. This CDR3 has 13 residues. The germline CDR1 and CDR2 sequences are SGHNT and YYREEE (reference sequence). The ends were cut back, 1 base at V and 6 bases at J, with 11 bases in the middle. This clone was counted once. Profiled with immunoSEQ multiplex PCR; TCRdb holds only in-frame clones, not every one. The sample consists of 850,000 to 1,100,000 clones, roughly 80% of them appearing once. The clonotype was recovered from a man in his late teens or twenties in good health. Some clones in this sample may be carry-over from other donors' samples. The sequenced material came from memory CD4+ T cells from PBMCs. The subset here: CD45RA-negative fraction. This chain joins TRBV5-4 and TRBJ2-7, with a tentative D call TRBD2 (5 bases). The CDR3 here is CASSLSLASEQYF. DNA for the CDR3: TGTGCCAGCAGCTTGTCGCTAGCCTCCGAGCAGTACTTC.